Listed here are 9 T cell receptor beta chains from one sample, sequenced in a study of blood T cell repertoires in COVID-19. TCRdb's table, derived via immunoSEQ multiplex PCR, lists solely in-frame clones and lacks some. The table has 300,000 to 350,000 clones, about nine tenths seen once. Specimen: peripheral blood. The receptors here all came from a man aged 18-30 years with active or convalescent COVID-19.

Points on this clone: In the same sample, other DNA sequences code for this CDR3. This rearrangement joins TRBV11-2 to TRBJ1-2; 7 bases fit TRBD1. J lost 8 bases, V lost 1 base, and 4 bases had no gene match. Germline loops: CDR1 SGHAT, CDR2 FQNNGV. The CDR3 contains 13 residues. CDR3 sequence: CASSLGGGYGYTF. CDR3 nucleotide sequence: TGTGCCAGCAGCTTAGGAGGGGGCTACGGCTACACCTTC.

The rearrangement uses TRBV7-2 and TRBJ1-1, with a weak D call TRBD1 (5 bases). The CDR3 contains 14 residues. CDR1 is SGHTA and CDR2 is FQGNSA in the germline V gene. V gave up 1 base and J gave up 6 bases, with 12 bases separating them. The CDR3 coding sequence is TGTGCCAGCAGCTTAGAGGCGGTAGGGGCTGAAGCTTTCTTT. Its translation is CASSLEAVGAEAFF.

V is TRBV5-1 and J is TRBJ1-2; D is perhaps TRBD1 (5 bases). CDR3 length: 14 amino acids. The germline V and J ends were trimmed by 5 bases and 1 base, with 12 bases remaining between them. Germline lookup yields CDR1 SGHRS and CDR2 YFSETQ. CDR3 sequence reads: CASSGTDNNYGYTF. Here the CDR3 DNA reads TGCGCCAGCAGTGGAACGGACAATAACTATGGCTACACCTTC.

The genes are TRBV6-6 and TRBJ2-3; 8 bases agree with TRBD2. In germline, CDR1 is MNHNY, CDR2 SVGAGI (reference sequence). V shed 7 bases, J shed 1 base, and the junction held 4 bases outside the gene matches. The CDR3 covers 14 residues. CDR3 amino acids: CASKRAGGTDTQYF. CDR3 coding DNA: TGTGCCAGCAAACGAGCGGGGGGCACAGATACGCAGTATTTT.

The sample holds a few counts of this clone. The gene calls are TRBV27 and TRBJ1-2, with TRBD1 identical over 7 bases. The CDR3 loop spans 12 amino acids. Germline V gives CDR1 MNHEY, CDR2 SMNVEV (reference sequence). The V gene end was trimmed by 5 bases and the J gene end by 10 bases; junction bases not matched to a gene: 7. The CDR3 loop is CASSAQGWDYTF. DNA for the CDR3: TGTGCCAGCAGTGCACAGGGGTGGGACTACACCTTC.

V and J are TRBV27 and TRBJ2-5; D is possibly TRBD2 (6 bases). Trimming took 5 bases from V and 4 from J, leaving 17 bases between them. Germline CDR1 MNHEY, CDR2 SMNVEV (reference sequence). This CDR3 spans 15 amino acids. The CDR3 is CASSRGTGTGETQYF. CDR3 bases: TGTGCCAGCAGTAGGGGAACCGGGACTGGAGAGACCCAGTACTTC.

This clone was seen a handful of times. The chain is built from TRBV4-1 and TRBJ1-2, with a possible D match to TRBD1 (6 bases). This CDR3 comprises 16 residues. Trimming pared 1 base from V and 0 bases from J, leaving 12 bases between. Germline CDR1 reads MGHRA; CDR2 reads YSYEKL. The CDR3 reads CASSQGESGANYGYTF. The CDR3 DNA reads as TGCGCCAGCAGCCAAGGGGAGTCAGGGGCTAACTATGGCTACACCTTC.

The V gene is TRBV7-9, the J gene TRBJ2-7; TRBD2 aligns across 13 bases. V lost 5 bases and J lost 0; bases outside the gene matches: 4. There are 16 residues in the CDR3. Germline V gene lookup returns CDR1 SEHNR and CDR2 FQNEAQ (reference sequence). The CDR3 reads CASSPGTSGTSYEQYF. The CDR3 region has the DNA TGTGCCAGCAGCCCGGGGACTAGCGGGACCTCCTACGAGCAGTACTTC.

V usage is TRBV20-1 and J usage is TRBJ2-7; TRBD1 is a possible D gene (6 bases). The CDR3 length is 11 residues. From germline, CDR1 is DFQATT and CDR2 SNEGSKA (reference sequence). V was trimmed by 7 bases and J by 6 bases, leaving 13 bases between them. This chain's CDR3 is CSGQDPREQYF. In nucleotides, the CDR3 is TGCAGTGGACAGGACCCGCGCGAGCAGTACTTC.